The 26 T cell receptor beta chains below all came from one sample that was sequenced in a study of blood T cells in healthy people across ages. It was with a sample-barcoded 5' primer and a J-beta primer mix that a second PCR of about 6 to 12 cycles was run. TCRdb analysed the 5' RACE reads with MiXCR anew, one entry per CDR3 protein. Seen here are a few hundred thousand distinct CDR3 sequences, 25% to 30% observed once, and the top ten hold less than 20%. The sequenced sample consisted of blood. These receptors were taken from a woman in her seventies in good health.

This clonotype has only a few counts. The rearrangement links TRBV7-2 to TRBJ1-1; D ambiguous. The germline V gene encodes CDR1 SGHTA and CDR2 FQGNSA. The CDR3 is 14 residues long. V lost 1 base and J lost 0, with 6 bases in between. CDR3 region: CASSLVFLNTEAFF. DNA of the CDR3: TGTGCCAGCAGCTTAGTGTTCTTGAACACTGAAGCTTTCTTT.

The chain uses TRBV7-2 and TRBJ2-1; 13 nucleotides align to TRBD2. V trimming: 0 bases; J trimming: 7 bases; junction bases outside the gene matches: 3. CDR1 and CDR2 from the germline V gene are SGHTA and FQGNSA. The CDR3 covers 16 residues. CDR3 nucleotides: TGTGCCAGCAGCTTAGCGGGGACTAGCGGGATTAATGAGCAGTTCTTC. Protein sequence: CASSLAGTSGINEQFF.

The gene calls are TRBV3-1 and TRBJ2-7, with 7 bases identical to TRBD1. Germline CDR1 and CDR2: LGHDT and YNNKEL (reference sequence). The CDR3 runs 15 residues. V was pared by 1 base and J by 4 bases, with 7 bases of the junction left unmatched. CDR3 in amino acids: CASSQASGTAYEQYF. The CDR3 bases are TGTGCCAGCAGCCAAGCCTCCGGGACAGCATACGAGCAGTACTTC.

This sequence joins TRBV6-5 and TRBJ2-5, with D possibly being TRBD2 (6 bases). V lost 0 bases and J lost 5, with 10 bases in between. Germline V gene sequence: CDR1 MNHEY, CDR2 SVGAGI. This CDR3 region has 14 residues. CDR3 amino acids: CASSYSRDAETQYF. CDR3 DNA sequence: TGTGCCAGCAGTTACTCGCGGGACGCCGAGACCCAGTACTTC.

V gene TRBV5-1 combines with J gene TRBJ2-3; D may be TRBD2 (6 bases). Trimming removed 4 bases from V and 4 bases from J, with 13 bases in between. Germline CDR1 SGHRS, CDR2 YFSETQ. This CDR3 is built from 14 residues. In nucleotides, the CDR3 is TGCGCCAGCAGCCTGGGACTTGGACCAGATACGCAGTATTTT. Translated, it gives CASSLGLGPDTQYF. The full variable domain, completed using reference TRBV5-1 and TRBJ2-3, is KAGVTQTPRYLIKTRGQQVTLSCSPISGHRSVSWYQQTPGQGLQFLFEYFSETQRNKGNFPGRFSGRQFSNSRSEMNVSTLELGDSALYLCASSLGLGPDTQYFGPGTRLTVL.

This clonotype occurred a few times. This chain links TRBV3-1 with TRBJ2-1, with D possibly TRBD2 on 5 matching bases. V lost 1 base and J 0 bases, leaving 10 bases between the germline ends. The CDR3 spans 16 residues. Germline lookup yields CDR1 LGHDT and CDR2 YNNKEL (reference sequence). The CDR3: CASSQGSSISYNEQFF. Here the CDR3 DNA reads TGTGCCAGCAGCCAAGGATCTAGCATCTCCTACAATGAGCAGTTCTTC.

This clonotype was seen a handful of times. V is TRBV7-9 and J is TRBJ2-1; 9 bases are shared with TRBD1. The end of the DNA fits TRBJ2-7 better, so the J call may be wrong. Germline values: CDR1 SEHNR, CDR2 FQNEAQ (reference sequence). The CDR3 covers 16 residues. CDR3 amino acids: CASSYPTGGGPYEQYF. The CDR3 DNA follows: TGTGCCAGCAGCTACCCTACAGGGGGCGGCCCCTACGAGCAGTACTTC.

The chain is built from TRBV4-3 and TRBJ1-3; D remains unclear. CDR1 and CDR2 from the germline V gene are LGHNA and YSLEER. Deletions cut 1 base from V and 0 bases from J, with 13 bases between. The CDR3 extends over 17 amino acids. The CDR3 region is CASSQALPGSSGNTIYF. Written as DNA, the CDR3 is TGCGCCAGCAGCCAAGCCCTCCCCGGTAGCTCTGGAAACACCATATATTTT.

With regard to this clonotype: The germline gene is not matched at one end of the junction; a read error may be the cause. The CDR3 loop is CSVEEGRVSLDTQYF. The CDR3 DNA follows: TGCAGCGTTGAAGAGGGCAGGGTGAGCCTCGATACGCAGTACTTT. V usage is TRBV29-1 and J usage is TRBJ2-3; a possible D gene is TRBD1 (5 bases). From germline, CDR1 is SQVTM and CDR2 ANQGSEA. The CDR3 has 15 residues.

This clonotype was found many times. CDR3 DNA sequence: TGTGCCAGCAGTCGAACGGGGAGGGAGACCCAGTACTTC. Protein sequence: CASSRTGRETQYF. The chain recombines TRBV7-2 with TRBJ2-5; a possible D gene is TRBD2 (6 bases). The CDR3 has 13 residues. Trimming removed 6 bases at V and 5 bases at J, with 13 bases between. Germline values: CDR1 SGHTA, CDR2 FQGNSA. The full variable domain, with the rest looked up from reference TRBV7-2 and TRBJ2-5, is GAGVSQSPSNKVTEKGKDVELRCDPISGHTALYWYRQSLGQGLEFLIYFQGNSAPDKSGLPSDRFSAERTGGSVSTLTIQRTQQEDSAVYLCASSRTGRETQYFGPGTRLLVL.

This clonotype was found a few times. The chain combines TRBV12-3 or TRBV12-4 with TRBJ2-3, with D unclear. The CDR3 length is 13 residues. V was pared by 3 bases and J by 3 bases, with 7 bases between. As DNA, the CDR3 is TGTGCCAGCAGTTTTTTTGTGACAGATACGCAGTATTTT. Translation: CASSFFVTDTQYF.

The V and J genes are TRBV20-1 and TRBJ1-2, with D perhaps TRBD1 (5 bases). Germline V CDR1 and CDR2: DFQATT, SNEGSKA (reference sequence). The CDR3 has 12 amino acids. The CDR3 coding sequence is TGCTTCGCTTTCGGGGGATCATATGGCTACACCTTC. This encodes CFAFGGSYGYTF.

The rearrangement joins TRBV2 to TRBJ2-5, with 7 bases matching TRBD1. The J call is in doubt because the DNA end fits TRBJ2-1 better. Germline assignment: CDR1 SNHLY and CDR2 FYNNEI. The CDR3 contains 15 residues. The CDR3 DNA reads TGTGCCAGCAGGGAACAGGGGCCGGGACACAATGAGCAGTTCTTC. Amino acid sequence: CASREQGPGHNEQFF.

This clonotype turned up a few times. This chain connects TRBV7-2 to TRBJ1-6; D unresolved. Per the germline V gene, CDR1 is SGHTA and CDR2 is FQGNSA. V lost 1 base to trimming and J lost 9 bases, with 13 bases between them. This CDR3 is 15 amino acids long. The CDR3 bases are TGTGCCAGCAGCTTAGGAGGCACGAAGATTTCACCCCTCCACTTT. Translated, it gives CASSLGGTKISPLHF.

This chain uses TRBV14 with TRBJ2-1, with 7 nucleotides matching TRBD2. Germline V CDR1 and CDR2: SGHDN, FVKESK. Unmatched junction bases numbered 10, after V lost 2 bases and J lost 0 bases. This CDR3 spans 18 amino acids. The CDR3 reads CASSQFRGSMSSYNEQFF. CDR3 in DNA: TGTGCCAGCAGCCAATTTCGCGGGAGTATGAGCTCCTACAATGAGCAGTTCTTC.

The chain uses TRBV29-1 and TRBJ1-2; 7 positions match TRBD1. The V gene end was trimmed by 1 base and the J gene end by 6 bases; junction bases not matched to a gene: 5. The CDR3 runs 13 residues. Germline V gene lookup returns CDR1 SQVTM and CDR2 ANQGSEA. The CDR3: CSVEVDRVDGYTF. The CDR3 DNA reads TGCAGCGTTGAAGTCGACAGGGTCGATGGCTACACCTTC.

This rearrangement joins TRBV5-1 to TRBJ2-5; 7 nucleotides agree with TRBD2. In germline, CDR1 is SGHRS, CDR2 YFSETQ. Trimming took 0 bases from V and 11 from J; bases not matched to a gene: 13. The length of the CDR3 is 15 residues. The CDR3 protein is CASSLAGGFFGEQYF. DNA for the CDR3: TGCGCCAGCAGCTTGGCGGGGGGATTTTTTGGGGAGCAGTACTTC.

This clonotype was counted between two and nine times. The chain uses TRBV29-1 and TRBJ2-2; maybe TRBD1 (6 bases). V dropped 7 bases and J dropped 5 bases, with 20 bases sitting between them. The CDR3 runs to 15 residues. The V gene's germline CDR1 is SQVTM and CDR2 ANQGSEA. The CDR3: CSALGGTSPTGELFF. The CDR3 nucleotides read TGCAGCGCCCTAGGTGGGACATCCCCTACCGGGGAGCTGTTTTTT.

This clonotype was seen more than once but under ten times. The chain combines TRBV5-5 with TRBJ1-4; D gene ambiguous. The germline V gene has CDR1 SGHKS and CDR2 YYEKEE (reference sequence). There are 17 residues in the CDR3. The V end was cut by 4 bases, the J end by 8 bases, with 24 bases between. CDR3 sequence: CASSPANSGSQREKLFF. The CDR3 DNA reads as TGTGCCAGCAGCCCGGCCAACTCCGGGTCCCAGAGGGAAAAACTGTTTTTT.

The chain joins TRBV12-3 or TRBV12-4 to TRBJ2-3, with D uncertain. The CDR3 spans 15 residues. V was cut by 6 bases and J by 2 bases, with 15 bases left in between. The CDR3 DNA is TGTGCCAGCAGACCCCGTGGGGTGAACACAGATACGCAGTATTTT. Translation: CASRPRGVNTDTQYF.

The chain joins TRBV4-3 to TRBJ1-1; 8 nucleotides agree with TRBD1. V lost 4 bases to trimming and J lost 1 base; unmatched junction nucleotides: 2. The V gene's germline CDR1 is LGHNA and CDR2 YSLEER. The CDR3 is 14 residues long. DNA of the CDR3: TGCGCCAGCAGCCGACAGGGGTGGAACACTGAAGCTTTCTTT. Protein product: CASSRQGWNTEAFF.

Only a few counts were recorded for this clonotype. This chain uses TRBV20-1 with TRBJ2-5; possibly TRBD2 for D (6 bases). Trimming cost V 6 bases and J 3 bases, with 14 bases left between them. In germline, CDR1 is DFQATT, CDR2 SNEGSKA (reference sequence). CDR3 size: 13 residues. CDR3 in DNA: TGCAGTGCCCCAGACGGGGGTAAAGAGACCCAGTACTTC. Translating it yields CSAPDGGKETQYF.

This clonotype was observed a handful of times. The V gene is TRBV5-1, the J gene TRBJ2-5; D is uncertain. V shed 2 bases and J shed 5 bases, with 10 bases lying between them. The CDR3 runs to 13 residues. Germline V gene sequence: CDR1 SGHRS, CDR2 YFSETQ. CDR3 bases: TGCGCCAGCAGCTTAATGGGTGCCGAGACCCAGTACTTC. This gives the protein CASSLMGAETQYF.

DNA of the CDR3: TGCGCCAGCAGCTTGGCACAGTTCCAAGAGACCCAGTACTTC. Its protein product is CASSLAQFQETQYF. The V and J genes are TRBV5-1 and TRBJ2-5, with D unresolved. The CDR3 has 14 amino acids. In germline, CDR1 is SGHRS, CDR2 YFSETQ. V shed 0 bases and J shed 1 base, with 7 bases lying between them.

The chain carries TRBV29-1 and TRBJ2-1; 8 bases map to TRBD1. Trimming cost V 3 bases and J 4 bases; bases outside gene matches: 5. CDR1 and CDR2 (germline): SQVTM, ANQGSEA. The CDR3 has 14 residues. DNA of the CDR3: TGCAGCGTTGAGGGACAGGACTTATACAATGAGCAGTTCTTC. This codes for CSVEGQDLYNEQFF.

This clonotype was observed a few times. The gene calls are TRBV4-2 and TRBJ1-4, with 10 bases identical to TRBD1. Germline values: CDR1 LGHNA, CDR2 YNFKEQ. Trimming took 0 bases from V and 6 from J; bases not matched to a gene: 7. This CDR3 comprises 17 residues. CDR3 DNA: TGTGCCAGCAGCCAAGAGAGGGTTGGGACAGGGGATGAAAAACTGTTTTTT. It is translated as CASSQERVGTGDEKLFF.